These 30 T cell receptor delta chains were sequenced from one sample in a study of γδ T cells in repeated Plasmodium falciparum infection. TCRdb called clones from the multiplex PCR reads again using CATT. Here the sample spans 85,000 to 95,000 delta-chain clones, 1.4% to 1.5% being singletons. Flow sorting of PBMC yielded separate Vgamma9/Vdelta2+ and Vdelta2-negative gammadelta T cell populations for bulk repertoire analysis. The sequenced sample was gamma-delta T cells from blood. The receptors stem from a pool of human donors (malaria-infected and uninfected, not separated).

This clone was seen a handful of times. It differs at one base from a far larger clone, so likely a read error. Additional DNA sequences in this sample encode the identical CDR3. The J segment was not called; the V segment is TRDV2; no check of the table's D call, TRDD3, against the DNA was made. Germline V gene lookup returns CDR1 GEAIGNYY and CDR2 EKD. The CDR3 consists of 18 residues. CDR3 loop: CACDTVGGDTPQYDKLIF. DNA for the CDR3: TGTGCCTGTGACACCGTCGGGGGGGATACGCCTCAGTACGATAAACTCATCTTC.

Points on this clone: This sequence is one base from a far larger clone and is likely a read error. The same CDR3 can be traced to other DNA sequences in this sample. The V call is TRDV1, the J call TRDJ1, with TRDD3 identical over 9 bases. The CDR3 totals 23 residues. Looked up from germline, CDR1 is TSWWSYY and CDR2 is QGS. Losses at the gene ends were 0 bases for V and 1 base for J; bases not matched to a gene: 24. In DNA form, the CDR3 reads TGTGCTCTTGGGGAACTGAGTTCCTACAAGAGGGGGATACTGGGCGGTTCCACCGATAAACTCATCTTT. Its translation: CALGELSSYKRGILGGSTDKLIF.

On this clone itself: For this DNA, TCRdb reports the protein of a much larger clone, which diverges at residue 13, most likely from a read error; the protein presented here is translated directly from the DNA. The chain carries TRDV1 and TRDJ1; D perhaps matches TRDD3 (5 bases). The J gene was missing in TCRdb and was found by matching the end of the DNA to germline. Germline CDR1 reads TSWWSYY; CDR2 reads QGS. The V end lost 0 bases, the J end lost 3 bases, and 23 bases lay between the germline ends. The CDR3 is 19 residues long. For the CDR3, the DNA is TGTGCTCTTGGGGAACTAGAATGGTCGGTTAAGGGGGGTCCCGATAAACTCATCTTT. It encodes CALGELEWSVKGGPDKLIF.

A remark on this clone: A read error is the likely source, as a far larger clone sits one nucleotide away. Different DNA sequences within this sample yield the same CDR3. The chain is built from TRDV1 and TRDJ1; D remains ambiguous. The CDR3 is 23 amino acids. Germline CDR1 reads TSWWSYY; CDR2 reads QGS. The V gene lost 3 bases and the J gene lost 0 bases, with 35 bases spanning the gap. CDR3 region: CALGELVFRRRDPVPSHTDKLIF. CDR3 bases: TGTGCTCTTGGGGAGCTAGTTTTCCGAAGACGAGACCCCGTTCCATCACACACCGATAAACTCATCTTT.

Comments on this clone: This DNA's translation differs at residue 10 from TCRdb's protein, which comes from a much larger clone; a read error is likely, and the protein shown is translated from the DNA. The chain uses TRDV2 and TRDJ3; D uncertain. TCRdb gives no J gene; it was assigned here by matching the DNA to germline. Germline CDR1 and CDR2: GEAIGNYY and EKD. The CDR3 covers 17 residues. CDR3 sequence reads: CACDTVGSSRDTRQMFF. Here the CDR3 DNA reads TGTGCCTGTGACACCGTAGGGAGCTCCCGGGACACCCGACAGATGTTTTTC.

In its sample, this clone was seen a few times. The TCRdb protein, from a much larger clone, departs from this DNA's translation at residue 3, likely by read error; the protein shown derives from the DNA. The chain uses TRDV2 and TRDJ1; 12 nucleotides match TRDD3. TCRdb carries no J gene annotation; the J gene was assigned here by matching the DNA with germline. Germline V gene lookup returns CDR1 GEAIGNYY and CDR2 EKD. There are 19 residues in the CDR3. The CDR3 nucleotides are TGTGCCTATGACACCGGGATCTGGGGGATACGCGGGTACACCGATAAACTCATCTTT. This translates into CAYDTGIWGIRGYTDKLIF.

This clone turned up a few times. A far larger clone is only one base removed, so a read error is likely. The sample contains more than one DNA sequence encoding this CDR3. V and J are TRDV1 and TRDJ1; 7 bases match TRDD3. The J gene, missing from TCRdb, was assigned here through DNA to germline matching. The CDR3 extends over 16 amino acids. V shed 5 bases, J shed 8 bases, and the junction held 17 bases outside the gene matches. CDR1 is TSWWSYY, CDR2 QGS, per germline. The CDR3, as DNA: TGTGCTCTTGGGCTACCTAGGAAGGGGATAGAAGACAAACTCATCTTT. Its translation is CALGLPRKGIEDKLIF.

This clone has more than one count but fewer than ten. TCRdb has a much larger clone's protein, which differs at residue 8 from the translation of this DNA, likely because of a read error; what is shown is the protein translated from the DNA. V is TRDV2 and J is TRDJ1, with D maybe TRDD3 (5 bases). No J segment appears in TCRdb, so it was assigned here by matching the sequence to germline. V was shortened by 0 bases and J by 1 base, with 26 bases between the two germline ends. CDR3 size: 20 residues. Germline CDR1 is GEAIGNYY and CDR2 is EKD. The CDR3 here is CACDTVGPPANGVGTDKLIF. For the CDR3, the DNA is TGTGCCTGTGACACCGTAGGTCCCCCTGCCAATGGGGTAGGCACCGATAAACTCATCTTT.

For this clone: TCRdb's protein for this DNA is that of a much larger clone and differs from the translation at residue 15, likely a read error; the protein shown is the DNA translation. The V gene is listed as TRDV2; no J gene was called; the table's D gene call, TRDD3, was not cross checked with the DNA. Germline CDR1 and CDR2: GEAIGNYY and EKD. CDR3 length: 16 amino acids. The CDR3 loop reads CACVGLGDTGTDKLTF. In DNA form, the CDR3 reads TGTGCCTGTGTGGGACTGGGGGATACGGGTACCGATAAACTCACCTTT.

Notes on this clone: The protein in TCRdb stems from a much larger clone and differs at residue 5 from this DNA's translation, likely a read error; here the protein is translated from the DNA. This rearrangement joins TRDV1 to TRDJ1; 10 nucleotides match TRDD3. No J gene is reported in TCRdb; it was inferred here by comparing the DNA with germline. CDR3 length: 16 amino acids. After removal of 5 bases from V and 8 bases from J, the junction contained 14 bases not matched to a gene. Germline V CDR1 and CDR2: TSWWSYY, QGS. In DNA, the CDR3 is TGTGCTCTTGGGACCCGAACTGGGGGATTATCCGCCAAACTCATCTTT. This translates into CALGTRTGGLSAKLIF.

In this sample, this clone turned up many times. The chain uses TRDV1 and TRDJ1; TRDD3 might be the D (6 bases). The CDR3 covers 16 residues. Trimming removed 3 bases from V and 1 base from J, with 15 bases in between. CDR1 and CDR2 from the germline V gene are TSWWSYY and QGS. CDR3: CALGEVGGIGTDKLIF. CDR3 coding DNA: TGTGCTCTTGGGGAGGTCGGAGGGATAGGCACCGATAAACTCATCTTT.

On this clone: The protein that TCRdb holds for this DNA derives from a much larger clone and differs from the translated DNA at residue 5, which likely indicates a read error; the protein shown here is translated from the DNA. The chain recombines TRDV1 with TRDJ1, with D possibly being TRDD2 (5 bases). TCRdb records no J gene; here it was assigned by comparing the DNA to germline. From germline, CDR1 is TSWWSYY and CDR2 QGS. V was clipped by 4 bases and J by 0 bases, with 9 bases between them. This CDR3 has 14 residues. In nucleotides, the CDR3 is TGTGCTCTTGGGGGACCTTCGTACACCGATAAACTCATCTTT. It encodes CALGGPSYTDKLIF.

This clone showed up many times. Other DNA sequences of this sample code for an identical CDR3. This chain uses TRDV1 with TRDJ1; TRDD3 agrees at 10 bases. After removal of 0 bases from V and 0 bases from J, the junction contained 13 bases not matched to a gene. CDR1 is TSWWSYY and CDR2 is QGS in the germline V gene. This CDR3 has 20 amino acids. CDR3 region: CALGELADLDTGGYTDKLIF. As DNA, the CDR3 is TGTGCTCTTGGGGAACTAGCTGATCTCGATACTGGGGGATACACCGATAAACTCATCTTT.

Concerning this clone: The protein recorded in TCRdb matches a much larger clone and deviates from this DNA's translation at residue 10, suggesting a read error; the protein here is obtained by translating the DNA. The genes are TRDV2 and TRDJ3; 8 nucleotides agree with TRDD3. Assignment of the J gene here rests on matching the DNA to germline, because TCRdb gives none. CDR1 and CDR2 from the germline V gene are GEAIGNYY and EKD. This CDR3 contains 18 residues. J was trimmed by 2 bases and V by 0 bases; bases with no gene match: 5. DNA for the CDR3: TGTGCCTGTGACACCGATGGGGATACCCCCTGGGACACCCGACAGATGTTTTTC. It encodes CACDTDGDTPWDTRQMFF.

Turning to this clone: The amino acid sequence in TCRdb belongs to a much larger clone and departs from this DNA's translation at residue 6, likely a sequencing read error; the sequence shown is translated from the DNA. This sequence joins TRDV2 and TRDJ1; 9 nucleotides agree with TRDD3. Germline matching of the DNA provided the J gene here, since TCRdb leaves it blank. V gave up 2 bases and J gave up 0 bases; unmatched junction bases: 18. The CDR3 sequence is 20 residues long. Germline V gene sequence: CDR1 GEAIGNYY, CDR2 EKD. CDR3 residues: CACDRQLGDSLDRHTDKLIF. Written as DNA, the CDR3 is TGTGCCTGTGACAGACAGCTGGGGGATTCGCTAGACCGACACACCGATAAACTCATCTTT.

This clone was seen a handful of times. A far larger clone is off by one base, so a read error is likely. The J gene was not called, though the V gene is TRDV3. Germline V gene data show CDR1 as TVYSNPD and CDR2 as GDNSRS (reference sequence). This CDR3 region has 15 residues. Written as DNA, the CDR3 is TGTGCCTTTATCCCAATAGTACGCGTCCCCGATAAACTCATCTTC. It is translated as CAFIPIVRVPDKLIF.

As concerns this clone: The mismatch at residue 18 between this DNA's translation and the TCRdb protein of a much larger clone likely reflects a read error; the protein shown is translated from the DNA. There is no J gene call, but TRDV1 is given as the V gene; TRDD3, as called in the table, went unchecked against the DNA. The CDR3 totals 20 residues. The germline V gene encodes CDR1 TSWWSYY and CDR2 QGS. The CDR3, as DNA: TGTGCTCTTGGGGAACCCTTATACGATTTGGGGGACCTTTACACCGATAAACCCATCTTT. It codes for CALGEPLYDLGDLYTDKPIF.

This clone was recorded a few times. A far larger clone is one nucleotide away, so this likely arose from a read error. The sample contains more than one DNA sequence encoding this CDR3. The CDR3 DNA follows: TGTGCTCTCGGGGAAATCAATACCCTACTACCAGTTAAACTCATCTTT. Translating gives CALGEINTLLPVKLIF. The chain carries TRDV1 and TRDJ1; D tentatively fits TRDD1, TRDD2 or TRDD3 (5 bases each). The length of the CDR3 is 16 residues. In germline, CDR1 is TSWWSYY, CDR2 QGS.

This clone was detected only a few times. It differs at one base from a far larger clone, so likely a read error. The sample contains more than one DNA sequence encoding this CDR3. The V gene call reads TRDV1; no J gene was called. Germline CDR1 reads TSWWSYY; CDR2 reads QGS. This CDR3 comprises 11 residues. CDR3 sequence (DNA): TGTGCTCTTGGGTCTAGGGGTAAACTCATCTTC. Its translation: CALGSRGKLIF.

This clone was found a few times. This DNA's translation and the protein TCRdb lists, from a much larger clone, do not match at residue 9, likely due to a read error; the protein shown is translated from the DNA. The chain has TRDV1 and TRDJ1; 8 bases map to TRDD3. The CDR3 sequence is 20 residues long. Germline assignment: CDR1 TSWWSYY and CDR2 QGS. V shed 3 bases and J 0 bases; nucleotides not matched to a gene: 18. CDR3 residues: CALGEARRMGDPWYTDKLIF. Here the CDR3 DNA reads TGTGCTCTTGGGGAGGCTAGGAGGATGGGGGATCCTTGGTACACCGATAAACTCATCTTT.

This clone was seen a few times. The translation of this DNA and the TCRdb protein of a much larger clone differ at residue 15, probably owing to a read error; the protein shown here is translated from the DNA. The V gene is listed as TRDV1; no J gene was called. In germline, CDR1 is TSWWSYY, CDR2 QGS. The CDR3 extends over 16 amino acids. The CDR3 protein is CALGALGLEGTDKLTF. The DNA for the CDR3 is TGTGCTCTTGGGGCCCTCGGGCTAGAGGGGACCGATAAACTCACCTTT.

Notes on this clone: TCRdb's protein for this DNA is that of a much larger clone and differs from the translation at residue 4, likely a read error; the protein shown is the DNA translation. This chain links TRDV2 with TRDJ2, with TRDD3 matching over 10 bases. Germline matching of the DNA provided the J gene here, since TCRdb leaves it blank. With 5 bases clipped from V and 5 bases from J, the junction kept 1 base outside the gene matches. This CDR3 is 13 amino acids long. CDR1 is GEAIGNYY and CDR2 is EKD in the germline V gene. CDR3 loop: CACGWGITAQLFF. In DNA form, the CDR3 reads TGTGCCTGTGGCTGGGGGATAACAGCACAACTCTTCTTT.

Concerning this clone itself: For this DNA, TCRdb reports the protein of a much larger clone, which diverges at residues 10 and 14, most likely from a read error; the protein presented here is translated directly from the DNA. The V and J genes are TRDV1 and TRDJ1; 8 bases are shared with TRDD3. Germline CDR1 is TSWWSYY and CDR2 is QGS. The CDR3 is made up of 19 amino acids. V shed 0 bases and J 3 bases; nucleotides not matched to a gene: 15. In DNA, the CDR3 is TGTGCTCTTGGGGAACTAGGCTGGGGGAAACCCTCATACCCCGATAAACTCATCTTT. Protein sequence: CALGELGWGKPSYPDKLIF.

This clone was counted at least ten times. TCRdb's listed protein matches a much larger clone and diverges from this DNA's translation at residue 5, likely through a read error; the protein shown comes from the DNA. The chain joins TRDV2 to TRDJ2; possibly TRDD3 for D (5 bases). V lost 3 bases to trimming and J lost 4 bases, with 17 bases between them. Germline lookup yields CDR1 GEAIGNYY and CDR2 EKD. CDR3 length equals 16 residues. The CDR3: CACDVIGVGETAQLFF. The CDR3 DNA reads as TGTGCCTGTGACGTAATTGGGGTGGGAGAGACAGCACAACTCTTCTTT.

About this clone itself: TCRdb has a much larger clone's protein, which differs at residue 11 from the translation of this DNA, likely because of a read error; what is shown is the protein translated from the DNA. The CDR3, as DNA: TGTGCCTGTGACGGGATGGGGGATACCCCCCCCGATAAACTCATCTTT. It specifies CACDGMGDTPPDKLIF. The chain couples TRDV2 to TRDJ1; the match to TRDD3 covers 10 bases. TCRdb leaves out the J gene; it was filled in here by matching the DNA to germline. Germline V gene lookup returns CDR1 GEAIGNYY and CDR2 EKD. The J segment lost 3 bases and the V segment lost 3 bases, leaving 9 bases of the junction unmatched. CDR3 length: 16 residues.

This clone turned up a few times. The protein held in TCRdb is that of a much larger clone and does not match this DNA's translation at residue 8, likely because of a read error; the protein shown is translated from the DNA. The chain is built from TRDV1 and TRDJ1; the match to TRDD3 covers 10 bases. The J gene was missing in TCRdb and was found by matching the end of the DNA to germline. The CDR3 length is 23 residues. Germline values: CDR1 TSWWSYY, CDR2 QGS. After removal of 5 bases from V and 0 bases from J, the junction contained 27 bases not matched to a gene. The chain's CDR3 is CALGNLRCYNHLGDIRYTDKLIF. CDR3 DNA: TGTGCTCTTGGGAACCTAAGGTGCTACAATCATCTGGGGGATATCCGGTACACCGATAAACTCATCTTT.

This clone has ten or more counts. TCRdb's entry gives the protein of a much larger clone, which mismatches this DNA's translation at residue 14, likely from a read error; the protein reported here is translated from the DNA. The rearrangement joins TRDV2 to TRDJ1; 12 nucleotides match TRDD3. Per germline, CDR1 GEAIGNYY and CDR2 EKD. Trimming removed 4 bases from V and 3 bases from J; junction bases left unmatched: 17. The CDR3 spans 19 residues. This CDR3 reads CACDPLTGGYSEYADKLIF. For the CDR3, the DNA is TGTGCCTGTGATCCCCTTACTGGGGGATACTCAGAGTACGCCGATAAACTCATCTTT.

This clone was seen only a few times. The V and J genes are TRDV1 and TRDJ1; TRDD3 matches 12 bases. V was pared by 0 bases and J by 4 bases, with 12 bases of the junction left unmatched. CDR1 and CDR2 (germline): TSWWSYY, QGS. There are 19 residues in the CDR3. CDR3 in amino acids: CALGELKELGDTPHDKLIF. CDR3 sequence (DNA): TGTGCTCTTGGGGAACTAAAGGAGCTGGGGGATACGCCTCACGATAAACTCATCTTT.

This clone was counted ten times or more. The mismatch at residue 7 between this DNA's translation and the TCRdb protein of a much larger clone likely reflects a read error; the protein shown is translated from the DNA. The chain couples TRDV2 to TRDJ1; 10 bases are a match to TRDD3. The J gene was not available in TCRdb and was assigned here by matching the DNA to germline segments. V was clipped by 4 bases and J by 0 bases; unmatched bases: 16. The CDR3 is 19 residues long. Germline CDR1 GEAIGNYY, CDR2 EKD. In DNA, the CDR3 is TGTGCCTGTGATCCCCTTATTGGGGGATACTCAGAGTACACCGATAAACTCATCTTT. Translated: CACDPLIGGYSEYTDKLIF.

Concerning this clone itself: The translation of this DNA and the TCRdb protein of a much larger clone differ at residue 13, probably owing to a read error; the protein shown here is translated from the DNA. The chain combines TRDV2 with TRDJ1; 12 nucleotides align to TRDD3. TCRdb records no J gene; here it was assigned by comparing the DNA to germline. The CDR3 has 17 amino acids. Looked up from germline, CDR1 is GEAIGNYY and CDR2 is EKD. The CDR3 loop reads CACDTVGTGGYTGKLIF. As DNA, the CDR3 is TGTGCCTGTGACACCGTCGGTACTGGGGGATACACCGGTAAACTCATCTTT.